The TCR beta chain under discussion was sequenced for a study of cytotoxic CD8 clonotypes in ibrutinib-treated CLL. At the level of the study: The patients comprised approximately ten relapsed/refractory and 15 treatment-naive cases, approximately 18 IGHV unmutated.

Trimming took off 0 bases at V and 0 bases at J, with 12 bases between the two ends. This CDR3 has 16 residues. The germline V gene encodes CDR1 SGHRS and CDR2 YFSETQ. Study observations and caveats: Contraction or stability on treatment was seen for public clonotypes, which were uncommon. Sample timing was unmatched between remission and later-progressing patients; lymph nodes unstudied. Clonality went up at the time of ibrutinib response, stayed stable in sustained remission, and later dropped back toward its baseline level at progression.

To note about this clone: No antigen is known for it.

TCRdb's copy holds only in-frame clones and misses some; the assay was immunoSEQ multiplex PCR. The sample holds some 98,000 clones; 60% to 80% are singletons and the top ten take approximately 30%. Sample: PBMCs, taken after 12 months of ibrutinib treatment. The rearrangement links TRBV5-1 to TRBJ1-1, with TRBD1 as a possible D gene (6 bases). The origin of this receptor is a human donor with chronic lymphocytic leukemia. This chain's CDR3 is CASSLGAGALNTEAFF. The CDR3 nucleotides read TGCGCCAGCAGCTTGGGGGCAGGGGCCTTGAACACTGAAGCTTTCTTT. The full variable domain, rest sourced from reference TRBV5-1 and TRBJ1-1, is KAGVTQTPRYLIKTRGQQVTLSCSPISGHRSVSWYQQTPGQGLQFLFEYFSETQRNKGNFPGRFSGRQFSNSRSEMNVSTLELGDSALYLCASSLGAGALNTEAFFGQGTRLTVV.